These T cell receptor beta chains were read from a single sample in a study of preoperative IRX-2 immunotherapy in early breast cancer. Repertoires were generated with immunoSEQ multiplex PCR, while TCRdb's copy carries only in-frame clones and drops some. The table has approximately 26,000 clones, roughly 74% seen once; the top ten hold less than 2.5%. The sequencing here drew on lymph node tissue, taken before IRX-2 immunotherapy. These receptors were obtained from a human donor with breast cancer. Both conserved end residues are part of each CDR3. A D gene is named only where the DNA matches it firmly. The size of a clone is reported for some rows only, either as once, few or many, or as a class for expanded clones.

CDR3 DNA,CDR3 protein,J gene,V gene,D gene,clone size
TGTGCCAGCAGAGGGAGGACAGGGACAGAAAGCTACACCTTC,CASRGRTGTESYTF,TRBJ1-2,TRBV6-8,TRBD1,-
TGTGCCAGCAGCTTAGGAGGGGGAGGTACCTATAATTCACCCCTCCACTTT,CASSLGGGGTYNSPLHF,TRBJ1-6,TRBV11-3,-,-
TGTGCCAGCAGCTTAGACCGAACAGGGGGAGCTTTCTTT,CASSLDRTGGAFF,TRBJ1-1,TRBV7-1,TRBD1,-
TGTGCCAGCCGAAGGGACACCACGAACACTGAAGCTTTCTTT,CASRRDTTNTEAFF,TRBJ1-1,TRBV6-8,-,-
TGTGCCAGCAGTTTCTCGCGCGTTAAAGAGACCCAGTACTTC,CASSFSRVKETQYF,TRBJ2-5,TRBV28,-,few
TGTGCCAGTAGGTCATGGGATGAAAAACTGTTTTTT,CASRSWDEKLFF,TRBJ1-4,TRBV6-8,-,-
TGTGCCAGCAGACTCGGGGGGGGCACTGAAGCTTTCTTT,CASRLGGGTEAFF,TRBJ1-1,TRBV6-8,-,once
TGTGCCAGCAGTGAGTCAGGGGGCGATCAGCCCCAGCATTTT,CASSESGGDQPQHF,TRBJ1-5,TRBV6-8,TRBD1,-
TGTGCCAGCAAGCGGGCCGTTAGCAATGAGCAGTTCTTC,CASKRAVSNEQFF,TRBJ2-1,TRBV6-8,-,-
TGCAGCGTCGGGATGTTTGGAAACACCATATATTTT,CSVGMFGNTIYF,TRBJ1-3,TRBV29-1,-,few
TGCGCCAGCAGCCAAGACCCCTCAGGGCCCTCTCTCTTC,CASSQDPSGPSLF,TRBJ2-7,TRBV1,-,-
TGTGCCAGCAGCTTAATGACCACGAGTGGGCCCCAGCATTTT,CASSLMTTSGPQHF,TRBJ1-5,TRBV7-6,-,-
TGTGCCAGCAGTTTATGGGGGCGGTCGGGGGATACGCAGTATTTT,CASSLWGRSGDTQYF,TRBJ2-3,TRBV28,-,-
TGCGCCAGCAGCTTAGGACAGGGTAATAATTCACCCCTCCACTTT,CASSLGQGNNSPLHF,TRBJ1-6,TRBV5-1,TRBD1,-
TGTGCCTGGAACCCTGGACAGGGAGGATTCGGAGATACGCAGTATTTT,CAWNPGQGGFGDTQYF,TRBJ2-3,TRBV30,TRBD1,-
TGTGCCAGTAGTACGCGGACAGGGCCCAATTCACCCCTCCACTTT,CASSTRTGPNSPLHF,TRBJ1-6,TRBV19,TRBD1,-
TGTGCCAGCAGTCGCCTGGACAGGACCGATGGCTACACCTTC,CASSRLDRTDGYTF,TRBJ1-2,TRBV6-8,TRBD1,once
TGCGCCAGCAGCTTGTCGGGTCCTGACTATGGCTACACCTTC,CASSLSGPDYGYTF,TRBJ1-2,TRBV5-1,-,-
TGTGCCAGTAGCCACAGGGTCCCCCCCTATGGCTACACCTTC,CASSHRVPPYGYTF,TRBJ1-2,TRBV19,-,-
TGTGCCAGCAGAAGACAGGGGGCAGGCTATGGCTACACCTTC,CASRRQGAGYGYTF,TRBJ1-2,TRBV6-8,TRBD1,few
TGTGCCAGCAGTTTACCGTCAGACAGGGATGCCTACGAGCAGTACTTC,CASSLPSDRDAYEQYF,TRBJ2-7,TRBV28,TRBD1,-
TGTGCCAGTAGCCCCCCTGTGGGCACCATATATTTT,CASSPPVGTIYF,TRBJ1-3,TRBV19,-,-
TGCAGCGTAGGAACCGGTAACTATGGCTACACCTTC,CSVGTGNYGYTF,TRBJ1-2,TRBV29-1,-,-
TGTGCCAGTAGTATAGGACAGGCTCTCGTGAACACTGAAGCTTTCTTT,CASSIGQALVNTEAFF,TRBJ1-1,TRBV19,-,-
TGTGCCAGCAGCCCGACGCTCGGGCGGGGGTCGCGGGGGACCCAGTACTTC,CASSPTLGRGSRGTQYF,TRBJ2-5,TRBV11-3,TRBD2,-